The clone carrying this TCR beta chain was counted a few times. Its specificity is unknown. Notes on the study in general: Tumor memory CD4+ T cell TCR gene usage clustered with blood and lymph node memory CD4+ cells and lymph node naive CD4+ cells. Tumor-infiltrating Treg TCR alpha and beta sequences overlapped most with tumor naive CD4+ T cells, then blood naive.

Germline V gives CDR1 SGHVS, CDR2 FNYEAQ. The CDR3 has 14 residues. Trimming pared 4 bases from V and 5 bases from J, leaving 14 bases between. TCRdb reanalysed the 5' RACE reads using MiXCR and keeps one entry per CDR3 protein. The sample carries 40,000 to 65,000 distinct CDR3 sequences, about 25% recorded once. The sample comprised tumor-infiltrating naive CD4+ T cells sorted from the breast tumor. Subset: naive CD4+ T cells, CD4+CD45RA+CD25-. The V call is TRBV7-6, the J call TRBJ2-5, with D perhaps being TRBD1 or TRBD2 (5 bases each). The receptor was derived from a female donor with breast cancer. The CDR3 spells CASSSGLGPETQYF. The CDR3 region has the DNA TGTGCCAGCAGCTCCGGACTGGGGCCGGAGACCCAGTACTTC.